The clone carrying this T cell receptor (beta chain) has just a few counts. The CDR3 is 12 residues long. Trimming took off 10 bases at V and 0 bases at J, with 7 bases between the two ends. Germline V gene sequence: CDR1 MDHEN, CDR2 SYDVKM. In the original workflow: Amplification from reference gene primers served as the basis for estimated nucleated cell counts. The data were produced by immunoSEQ multiplex PCR, yet TCRdb's version contains in-frame clones alone and is incomplete. V and J calls plus clone size are reproduced from that table; the DNA served to infer D and trimming. The sample shows 300,000 or so clones, more than 75% of them seen only once. This sample is drawn from a study of blood T cell repertoires in COVID-19.

The sequence came from a woman in her 30s who had recovered from COVID-19. Sequences were obtained from PBMCs or T cells enriched from blood (not recorded which). The V gene is TRBV28, the J gene TRBJ1-5; the D is unclear. This CDR3 is CATGYSNQPQHF. DNA for the CDR3: TGTGCCACCGGTTATAGCAATCAGCCCCAGCATTTT.